The present entry profiles one TCR beta chain with its context. The sample comes from a study of blood T cell repertoires in COVID-19. Study-level information: Samples taken during acute and convalescent COVID-19 were collected in the United States, Italy and Spain. Nucleic acid was either cDNA or gDNA, and it came from T cells, B-cell-depleted T cells, or PBMCs.

CDR3 size: 16 residues. CDR1 and CDR2 (germline): SGHTA, FQGNSA. Trimming stripped 6 bases from V and 1 base from J, with 15 bases between. During active infection, Seattle patients enrolled and were then monitored through disease. Per the original data handling: Counts of nucleated cells, estimated from reference gene primer amplification, were obtained. Sequencing used immunoSEQ multiplex PCR; TCRdb keeps in-frame clones, though not all of them. V, J and clone size are taken as reported in that table, and D and trimming were inferred from the DNA itself. The profile shows tens of thousands of clones, 74% of them singletons.

This chain uses TRBV7-2 with TRBJ2-2; the D is unclear. Sequencing was carried out using peripheral blood. This TCR derives from an older man with COVID-19, enrolled during active disease. CDR3 in DNA: TGTGCCAGCAGTAGAGGCAGCGTACAGAACACCGGGGAGCTGTTTTTT. This translates into CASSRGSVQNTGELFF.